Each of the 23 T cell receptor beta chains below was sequenced from the same sample in a study of T cells expressing NK-cell markers (dated by TCRdb to 2020 to 2021). The library was obtained by 5' RACE. The sample was run on an Illumina HiSeq 2000. Based on TCRdb reprocessing of the reads, there is one entry per CDR3 protein sequence, and DNA is missing. The sample table holds about 300,000 distinct CDR3 sequences. The ten largest clones add up to 4.2% of the sample. Sequenced input: blood T cells: a sorted CD56 or NKG2C T cell subset, CD4+ or CD8+ T cells, or bulk PBMC T cells (not recorded which). These receptors were collected from a woman between 18 and 70 years old in good health.

The J gene is TRBJ1-1, the V gene TRBV5-5; TCRdb selects TRBD1, and the lack of DNA leaves this call unchecked. Germline V gives CDR1 SGHKS, CDR2 YYEKEE (reference sequence). The CDR3 runs 16 residues. CDR3 region: CASRNGGTGRNTEAFF.

V usage is TRBV12-3 or TRBV12-4 and J usage is TRBJ1-3; the D call from TCRdb, TRBD1, cannot be confirmed without DNA. The CDR3 extends over 16 amino acids. CDR3 amino acids: CASSLKRARAGNTIYF.

The chain has TRBV20-1 and TRBJ2-1; TCRdb picks TRBD2, but there is no DNA to check that call. In germline, CDR1 is DFQATT, CDR2 SNEGSKA (reference sequence). The CDR3 loop spans 14 amino acids. CDR3 sequence reads: CSVQSRGRYNEQFF.

V gene TRBV10-2 combines with J gene TRBJ2-5; TCRdb names TRBD1, which stays unverified in the absence of DNA. Germline CDR1 is WSHSY and CDR2 is SAAADI. The CDR3 extends over 15 amino acids. CDR3 residues: CASSEATGVGETQYF.

The chain has TRBV12-3 or TRBV12-4 and TRBJ2-3. CDR3 length: 14 amino acids. The CDR3 spells CASSLRVSTDTQYF.

The rearrangement joins TRBV5-1 to TRBJ2-5. The CDR3 consists of 14 residues. CDR1 is SGHRS and CDR2 is YFSETQ in the germline V gene. The CDR3 protein is CASSLVGDVGTQYF. The full variable domain, rest sourced from reference TRBV5-1 and TRBJ2-5, is KAGVTQTPRYLIKTRGQQVTLSCSPISGHRSVSWYQQTPGQGLQFLFEYFSETQRNKGNFPGRFSGRQFSNSRSEMNVSTLELGDSALYLCASSLVGDVGTQYFGPGTRLLVL.

V is TRBV21-1 and J is TRBJ1-5. TRBV21-1 is a pseudogene segment. The CDR3 totals 16 residues. CDR3 region: CASSKGGGGCNQPQHF.

The chain has TRBV4-3 and TRBJ2-5; TCRdb selects TRBD2, and the lack of DNA leaves this call unchecked. CDR3 size: 16 residues. CDR1 is LGHNA, CDR2 YSLEER, per germline. CDR3 loop: CASSQVDGGAGETQYF.

This chain uses TRBV5-1 with TRBJ2-2; without DNA, the TCRdb call of TRBD1 cannot be checked. Per the germline V gene, CDR1 is SGHRS and CDR2 is YFSETQ. The CDR3 has 16 amino acids. This CDR3 is CASSLEGQANTGELFF.

V usage is TRBV6-4 and J usage is TRBJ2-3. Germline CDR1 reads MRHNA; CDR2 reads SNTAGT. The CDR3 has 16 residues. The CDR3 protein is CASSVDPTARPDTQYF.

The genes are TRBV10-3 and TRBJ1-2; TCRdb selects TRBD1, and the lack of DNA leaves this call unchecked. CDR1 ENHRY and CDR2 SYGVKD come from the germline V gene. This CDR3 comprises 13 residues. The CDR3: CAISRLLGDGYTF.

V and J are TRBV20-1 and TRBJ1-4; TCRdb returns TRBD1, unconfirmable since there is no DNA. This CDR3 has 13 residues. CDR1 and CDR2 (germline): DFQATT, SNEGSKA (reference sequence). CDR3 residues: CSARDIRAGKLFF.

The chain links TRBV4-3 to TRBJ2-3; the TCRdb call, TRBD2, lacks DNA for checking. In germline, CDR1 is LGHNA, CDR2 YSLEER. This CDR3 region has 14 residues. CDR3 amino acids: CASSRDFPTDTQYF.

V is TRBV10-3 and J is TRBJ2-2; TCRdb lists TRBD2, though no DNA is available to test this call. CDR1 ENHRY and CDR2 SYGVKD come from the germline V gene. The CDR3 extends over 14 amino acids. This chain's CDR3 is CAISEPGEAGELFF.

The chain carries TRBV24-1 and TRBJ1-1; TCRdb's D call of TRBD1 is untestable without DNA. The CDR3 sequence is 15 residues long. The germline CDR1 and CDR2 sequences are KGHDR and SFDVKD. CDR3 in amino acids: CATSDSTGGNTEAFF.

This rearrangement joins TRBV14 to TRBJ2-5; the TRBD1 assignment by TCRdb is unverifiable without DNA. Germline assignment: CDR1 SGHDN and CDR2 FVKESK. This CDR3 region has 16 residues. CDR3 region: CASSLGRRSSQETQYF.

CDR3: CASSTLQGKEAFF. The chain links TRBV21-1 to TRBJ1-1. TRBV21-1 is noted as a pseudogene. The CDR3 is 13 residues long.

This chain's CDR3 is CASSPGLAGAWETQYF. The gene calls are TRBV9 and TRBJ2-5; the D gene TCRdb calls, TRBD2, cannot be checked with no DNA. The germline gives CDR1 SGDLS, CDR2 YYNGEE. This CDR3 has 16 amino acids.

This sequence joins TRBV7-2 and TRBJ1-5. This CDR3 region has 13 residues. Germline V CDR1 and CDR2: SGHTA, FQGNSA. The CDR3 protein is CASSREAGQPQHF.

The chain joins TRBV27 to TRBJ1-1; the D call of TRBD1 rests on TCRdb alone, since no DNA is present to check it. The CDR3 contains 16 residues. The germline V gene encodes CDR1 MNHEY and CDR2 SMNVEV (reference sequence). The CDR3 loop is CASSSRGRYLNTEAFF.

The V and J genes are TRBV29-1 and TRBJ2-2. This CDR3 spans 12 amino acids. In germline, CDR1 is SQVTM, CDR2 ANQGSEA. The CDR3 region is CSTNENTGELFF.

The chain is built from TRBV20-1 and TRBJ1-6. Germline loops: CDR1 DFQATT, CDR2 SNEGSKA (reference sequence). The CDR3 runs 16 residues. CDR3 amino acids: CSAGRDLGTYNSPLHF.

The chain couples TRBV12-3 or TRBV12-4 to TRBJ2-1; TCRdb's D gene call, TRBD1, goes unchecked for lack of DNA. The CDR3 is 14 amino acids. CDR3: CASRQGATYNEQFF.